This TCR beta chain was retrieved from a study of OX40 agonist ivuxolimab in advanced cancers. As for this clone: Its antigen is unknown. One end of the junction fails to match germline, which may point to a read error.

The CDR3 has 15 amino acids. The germline V gene encodes CDR1 MNHNY and CDR2 SVGAGI (reference sequence). The assay was immunoSEQ multiplex PCR, and TCRdb's table has in-frame clones only and misses some. The sample has approximately 80,000 clones; around 94% are singletons. Regarding the study as a whole: At doses 0.1 to 3.0 mg/kg, CD4+ and CD8+ clones expanded.

The sequence derives from an adult with an advanced solid tumor such as melanoma, head and neck, liver or kidney cancer. Sequenced here: CD4+ or CD8+ T cells sorted from blood, sampled in a trial of the OX40 agonist ivuxolimab. The V call is TRBV6-6, the J call TRBJ2-2; D is unresolved. The CDR3 protein is CASSDSWILTGELFF. DNA of the CDR3: TGTGCCAGCAGTGACTCCTGGATCCTCACCGGGGAGCTGTTTTTT.